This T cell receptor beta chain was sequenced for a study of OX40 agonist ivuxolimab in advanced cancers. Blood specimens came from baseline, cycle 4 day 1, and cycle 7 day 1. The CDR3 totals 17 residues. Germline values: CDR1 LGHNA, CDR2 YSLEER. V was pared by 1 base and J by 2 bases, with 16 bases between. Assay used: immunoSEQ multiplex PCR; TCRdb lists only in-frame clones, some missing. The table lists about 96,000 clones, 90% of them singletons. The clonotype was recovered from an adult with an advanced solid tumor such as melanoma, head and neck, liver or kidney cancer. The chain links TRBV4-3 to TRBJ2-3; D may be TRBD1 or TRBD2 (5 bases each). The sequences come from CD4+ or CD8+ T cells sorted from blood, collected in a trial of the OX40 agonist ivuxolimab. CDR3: CASSQGDGTHATDTQYF. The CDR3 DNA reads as TGCGCCAGCAGCCAAGGGGACGGGACGCACGCCACAGATACGCAGTATTTT.